These T cell receptor beta chains were read from a single sample in a study of human T cells and chemical hapten exposure. TCRdb passed the RACE reads through MiXCR, listing each CDR3 protein once. Among 45,000 or so distinct CDR3 sequences listed, about 4.5% were seen once. Specimen: whole blood. The receptors derive from a human donor in good health. Some clones in this sample may be carry-over from other donors' samples. The CDR3 runs from the conserved cysteine through the conserved F or W. A D gene is named only where the DNA matches it firmly. Clone size, where shown, is once, few, many, or a class for clones that have expanded.

cdr3_nt | cdr3_aa | d_call | j_call | clone_size | v_call
TGTGCCAGCATTTACGGGCGGGATCCCTACAATGAGCAGTTCTTC | CASIYGRDPYNEQFF | - | TRBJ2-1 | - | TRBV6-5
TGCAGCGTCGAATATGGAACCGGGGAGCTGTTTTTT | CSVEYGTGELFF | - | TRBJ2-2 | - | TRBV29-1
TGTGCCAGCAGTTCTTCTAGCGGGGTGCGGCAGTACTTC | CASSSSSGVRQYF | TRBD2 | TRBJ2-7 | many | TRBV6-5
TGCAGTGCCGATCGACAGGGCCCTTCTGGGGCCAACGTCCTGACTTTC | CSADRQGPSGANVLTF | TRBD1 | TRBJ2-6 | few | TRBV20-1
TGTGCCAGCAGTTCCCGGACCAGCAATCAGCCCCAGCATTTT | CASSSRTSNQPQHF | - | TRBJ1-5 | many | TRBV28
TGTGCCAGCAGTGACAGGACTGCGCTAACAGGCTACACCTTC | CASSDRTALTGYTF | - | TRBJ1-2 | - | TRBV2
TGTGCCAGCAGCCGCAAGAACCAGGGAAGTTGGGGCTACACCTTC | CASSRKNQGSWGYTF | - | TRBJ1-2 | many | TRBV3-1
TGTGCCAGCAGTGAAGGACTGGGCCAGTTCAATGAAAAACTGTTTTTT | CASSEGLGQFNEKLFF | - | TRBJ1-4 | many | TRBV6-1
TGTGCCAGCAGTTTATTGCAGGGAAGCAATCAGCCCCAGCATTTT | CASSLLQGSNQPQHF | - | TRBJ1-5 | - | TRBV27
TGTGCCAGCAGCCACGGACCAACCTACGAGCAGTACTTC | CASSHGPTYEQYF | - | TRBJ2-7 | many | TRBV5-4
TGTGCCAGCAGCAACTCCCCGGGCTACGAGCAGTACTTC | CASSNSPGYEQYF | - | TRBJ2-7 | - | TRBV21-1
TGCAGCGTTGACGGAACGGGCCCCTATGGCTACACCTTC | CSVDGTGPYGYTF | - | TRBJ1-2 | many | TRBV29-1
TGTGCCACCAGCAGAGAACTACGCCTACACGAGCAGTACTTC | CATSRELRLHEQYF | - | TRBJ2-7 | many | TRBV15
TGTGCCAGCAGTCGACGGGTCTCTGGAAACACCATATATTTT | CASSRRVSGNTIYF | - | TRBJ1-3 | few | TRBV28
TGTGCCAGCTCACCAGGGGGGGCTGAAGCTTTCTTT | CASSPGGAEAFF | - | TRBJ1-1 | many | TRBV18
TGTGCCAGCAGCCCCACCCAGAGTTCCTACGAGCAGTACTTC | CASSPTQSSYEQYF | - | TRBJ2-7 | - | TRBV7-3
TGCAGTGCTAGACCCTTGAGTAGCGGGAACACCGGGGAGCTGTTTTTT | CSARPLSSGNTGELFF | - | TRBJ2-2 | many | TRBV20-1
TGTGCCAGCAGTTTAAAGAGGAACACTGAAGCTTTCTTT | CASSLKRNTEAFF | - | TRBJ1-1 | many | TRBV12-3/TRBV12-4
TGTGCCAGCAGCTTAGGGTTAGGCACTGAAGCTTTCTTT | CASSLGLGTEAFF | - | TRBJ1-1 | many | TRBV7-2
TGTGCTAGTGGTCCCCCTGGGACAGGGATCAATGAGCAGTTCTTC | CASGPPGTGINEQFF | TRBD1 | TRBJ2-1 | many | TRBV12-5
TGTGCCAGCAGTGATATTACAAGGGATTCACCCCTCCACTTT | CASSDITRDSPLHF | - | TRBJ1-6 | few | TRBV2
TGCAGTGCTAGACGGCGGGGGGAGACCCAGTACTTC | CSARRRGETQYF | TRBD2 | TRBJ2-5 | few | TRBV20-1
TGTGCCAGCCGGAAGGAGACAGATACGCAGTATTTT | CASRKETDTQYF | - | TRBJ2-3 | few | TRBV7-9
TGCAGTGCTAGTACTGGGACAGGGGGTCAGCCCCAGCATTTT | CSASTGTGGQPQHF | TRBD1 | TRBJ1-5 | - | TRBV20-1
TGCAGCGTTGAACTCGGGACAGATACGCAGTATTTT | CSVELGTDTQYF | - | TRBJ2-3 | many | TRBV29-1
TGTGCCAGCAGTTATTCTGACAGGATGAACACTGAAGCTTTCTTT | CASSYSDRMNTEAFF | - | TRBJ1-1 | - | TRBV28
TGTGCCAGCAGCAACCACCCGGGACTCACTTCGGATGAGCAGTTCTTC | CASSNHPGLTSDEQFF | - | TRBJ2-1 | few | TRBV3-1
TGTGCCAGCAGTCGTGACTACAATGAGCAGTTCTTC | CASSRDYNEQFF | - | TRBJ2-1 | many | TRBV6-5
TGTGCCAGCAACGAGCCTCGGGGAGGCGGTGAAAAACTGTTTTTT | CASNEPRGGGEKLFF | - | TRBJ1-4 | - | TRBV7-2
TGTGCCAGCAGCTTAGGGCTGCGGGGCACAGATACGCAGTATTTT | CASSLGLRGTDTQYF | - | TRBJ2-3 | many | TRBV11-3
TGTGCCAGCTCACCTCTGGGACGGACACGGGTTGAAGCTTTCTTT | CASSPLGRTRVEAFF | - | TRBJ1-1 | - | TRBV18
TGTGCCAGCAGTTTAAAGCCGGGCTCTAGCACAGATACGCAGTATTTT | CASSLKPGSSTDTQYF | - | TRBJ2-3 | many | TRBV12-3/TRBV12-4
TGCGCCAGCAGTGAATCATCTTCGGATACGCAGTATTTT | CASSESSSDTQYF | - | TRBJ2-3 | many | TRBV10-2
TGTGCCAGCAGCTACGATGACAGGGCCAGCTCTGGAAACACCATATATTTT | CASSYDDRASSGNTIYF | TRBD1 | TRBJ1-3 | few | TRBV6-2/TRBV6-3
TGCGCCAGCAGCTTGAGGACGAACACTGAAGCTTTCTTT | CASSLRTNTEAFF | - | TRBJ1-1 | - | TRBV5-1
TGTGCCAGCAGCCAATCCGGTCGATTGGGCGAGCAGTACTTC | CASSQSGRLGEQYF | - | TRBJ2-7 | many | TRBV4-2